The clone carrying this T cell receptor (beta chain) occurred a few times. Its antigen is not known. This entry belongs to a study of T cell responses to AZD1222 COVID-19 vaccine. Study observations and caveats: Per reports, nearly half of all spike-specific TCRs target regions that are unmutated in variants.

Method: immunoSEQ multiplex PCR; TCRdb's copy keeps in-frame clones and lacks some. The sample yields over 85,000 clones, almost 85% seen once. Deletions cut 0 bases from V and 4 bases from J, with 3 bases between. This CDR3 spans 12 amino acids. Germline lookup yields CDR1 SGHAT and CDR2 FQNNGV. The TCR comes from an adult in good health. This chain joins TRBV11-2 and TRBJ1-2; D call uncertain. The specimen was peripheral blood, collected on day 0 of AZD1222 vaccination. This chain's CDR3 is CASSLEGYGYTF. Written as DNA, the CDR3 is TGTGCCAGCAGCTTAGAAGGCTATGGCTACACCTTC.